This T cell receptor (beta chain) was documented in a study of Ad26.COV2.S vaccination and SARS-CoV-2 variants (dated by TCRdb to the early 2020s). Context from the whole study: Vaccine-arm donors came from COV1001, a multicentre, randomized, double-blind, placebo-controlled phase I-IIa trial of Ad26.COV2.S in healthy adults. Dosing of Ad26.COV2.S was intramuscular, at either 5x10^10 or 1x10^11 viral particles, delivered as one shot or as two shots spaced 56 days apart. A total of around 32 samples were included in the TCR-sequenced set, comprising around 19 Ad26.COV2.S vaccine recipients, 5 placebo recipients and 8 SARS-CoV-2 convalescent individuals. Trial participants were randomized into five groups of five, in which low-dose or high-dose Ad26.COV2.S was given once or twice, or placebo was given on both occasions. Blinding of investigators to trial group allocation was maintained during experiments and outcome assessment. TCRbeta repertoire sequencing was used to assess the specificity and breadth of SARS-CoV-2-reactive T cell receptors after Ad26.COV2.S vaccination. Here is what the overall study found, with its caveats: The authors noted that total T cell responses may have been underestimated by the TCR breadth and depth analyses. Compared with placebo recipients, Ad26.COV2.S recipients showed higher spike-specific TCR breadth (P = 0.0014). The study was not powered to compare responses between vaccine doses or regimens. Vaccine and placebo recipients had similar non-spike TCR breadth, a finding consistent with the vaccine containing only spike. After vaccination, spike-specific CD8+ and CD4+ T cell responses were reported to show substantial breadth.

The immunoSEQ Assay was used to sequence TCRbeta CDR3 regions. After extraction, genomic DNA underwent amplification by bias-controlled multiplex PCR, followed by high-throughput sequencing. The authors' pipeline ran thus. To quantify the absolute abundance of every unique TCRbeta CDR3 region, sequences were collapsed and filtered. Usable DNA was measured by amplifying reference genes present in all nucleated cells, and TCRbeta template counts were normalized to that usable DNA to estimate T cell fraction. Repertoire TCRs were annotated as SARS-CoV-2-specific by exact matching of V gene, CDR3 amino acid sequence and J gene to a known reactive TCR set. The reference SARS-CoV-2 TCR set was obtained from MIRA and was filtered for enrichment in COVID-19-positive ImmuneCODE repertoires, whereby public or cross-reactive TCRs were removed. Drawing on the MIRA antigens, annotated TCRs were analysed further at the level of specific ORF or position within ORF. Breadth was defined as the number of annotated unique rearrangements divided by the total number of unique productive rearrangements, and depth was defined as the summed frequency of the annotated unique rearrangements. Group comparisons of TCR breadth used two-sided Wilcoxon rank-sum tests. TCRdb's version of the immuneACCESS table is confined to in-frame rearrangements and falls short of the full clone set. An unresolved V gene accounts for under half of the shortfall where checked; the remainder is of unknown origin. D and trimming come from the DNA, and the V and J calls and clone size come from that table. The sample table shows about 480,000 clones, and roughly nine tenths are seen once. The ten largest clones add up to 10% to 15% of the sample.

Details on this clone: The antigen this receptor binds is unknown. No much larger clone is present one base from it, and per-base qualities are unavailable.

The treatment or condition label, read with the paper, signifies: some 20 received Ad26.COV2.S at low or high dose, single or two shots; 5 received placebo; per-sample allocation not given. For vaccine and placebo recipients, repertoires were sequenced using samples collected on day 63 after the first injection. In Cohort 1b, roughly 25 adults aged 18-55 years were enrolled at a single site in Boston, USA, between 29 July and 7 August 2020. As a vaccine, Ad26.COV2.S was a replication-incompetent adenovirus type 26 vector that expressed a prefusion-stabilized SARS-CoV-2 spike protein derived from the original Wuhan strain. Measured from the cysteine to the phenylalanine, the CDR3 is 14 residues long. Only the CDR3 portion is preserved as DNA: 42 bases, with reading frame beginning at the first base. The junction shows trimming of 6 bases on V and 1 base on J, plus 11 bases between the germline ends. CDR1 and CDR2 are read off the germline V gene as MDHEN and SYDVKM.

The sequenced sample was peripheral blood, obtained in a trial of Ad26.COV2.S vaccine versus placebo. The rearrangement joined TRBV28 to TRBJ2-3, with the D gene too uncertain to name. This TCR was recovered from a person between 18 and 65 years old who received the Ad26.COV2.S COVID-19 vaccine or a placebo. Here the CDR3 is given as CASRAGDGTDTQYF. The sequenced DNA: TGTGCCAGCAGAGCAGGTGATGGCACAGATACGCAGTATTTT. With all but the CDR3 taken from the reference TRBV28 and TRBJ2-3 genes, the full variable domain is: DVKVTQSSRYLVKRTGEKVFLECVQDMDHENMFWYRQDPGLGLRLIYFSYDVKMKEKGDIPEGYSVSREKKERFSLILESASTNQTSMYLCASRAGDGTDTQYFGPGTRLTVL.